Listed below are T cell receptor beta chains from one sample, sequenced in a study of beta chain features in type 1 diabetes. The data were produced by immunoSEQ multiplex PCR, yet TCRdb's version contains in-frame clones alone and is incomplete. The profile shows 600,000 to 750,000 clones, approximately 13% of them singletons. Sample: naive CD4+ T cells from blood. The source of these receptors is a man younger than 40 with type 1 diabetes. The CDR3 runs from the conserved cysteine through the conserved F or W. A D gene is named only where the DNA matches it firmly. Clone size, where shown, is once, few, many, or a class for clones that have expanded.

J: TRBJ2-5
size: -
V: TRBV27
D: TRBD2
CDR3: CASSLAGTSGGKTQYF
DNA: TGTGCCAGCAGTTTAGCCGGGACTAGCGGGGGAAAGACCCAGTACTTC

J: TRBJ1-2
size: -
V: TRBV30
D: -
CDR3: CAWSLLGTPGGYTF
DNA: TGTGCCTGGAGTCTCCTCGGGACCCCGGGAGGCTACACCTTC

J: TRBJ2-3
size: few
V: TRBV7-9
D: -
CDR3: CASSLEGLAADTQYF
DNA: TGTGCCAGCAGCTTAGAAGGTCTAGCAGCGGATACGCAGTATTTT

J: TRBJ2-3
size: -
V: TRBV30
D: -
CDR3: CAWNNWGGADTQYF
DNA: TGTGCCTGGAATAACTGGGGGGGCGCGGATACGCAGTATTTT

J: TRBJ1-2
size: -
V: TRBV5-1
D: -
CDR3: CASSSDSGGGYGYTF
DNA: TGCGCCAGCAGCTCGGACTCCGGAGGAGGCTATGGCTACACCTTC

J: TRBJ2-2
size: few
V: TRBV5-4
D: -
CDR3: CASRQTGTGGTGELFF
DNA: TGTGCCAGCAGGCAAACCGGGACTGGGGGGACCGGGGAGCTGTTTTTT

J: TRBJ2-7
size: few
V: TRBV27
D: TRBD1
CDR3: CASRGTGIVEQYF
DNA: TGTGCCAGCAGGGGGACAGGGATTGTCGAGCAGTACTTC

J: TRBJ2-5
size: -
V: TRBV7-3
D: -
CDR3: CASSLGTGARETQYF
DNA: TGTGCCAGCAGCTTAGGGACGGGAGCCCGGGAGACCCAGTACTTC

J: TRBJ2-2
size: few
V: TRBV5-6
D: TRBD1
CDR3: CASSLRTGTGELFF
DNA: TGTGCCAGCAGCTTGAGGACAGGAACCGGGGAGCTGTTTTTT

J: TRBJ1-3
size: few
V: TRBV2
D: TRBD1
CDR3: CASIRDSDGNTIYF
DNA: TGTGCCAGCATACGGGACAGCGATGGAAACACCATATATTTT

J: TRBJ1-5
size: -
V: TRBV4-1
D: -
CDR3: CASSQEGRQPQHF
DNA: TGCGCCAGCAGCCAAGAAGGGAGACAGCCCCAGCATTTT

J: TRBJ2-7
size: -
V: TRBV18
D: TRBD1
CDR3: CASSPGQGLAEQYF
DNA: TGTGCCAGCTCACCGGGACAGGGGTTAGCCGAGCAGTACTTC

J: TRBJ2-5
size: -
V: TRBV4-2
D: -
CDR3: CASSQSGGSQETQYF
DNA: TGTGCCAGCAGCCAATCAGGGGGGAGCCAAGAGACCCAGTACTTC

J: TRBJ2-1
size: few
V: TRBV7-9
D: -
CDR3: CASSLGVPSYNEQFF
DNA: TGTGCCAGCAGCTTAGGGGTCCCCTCCTACAATGAGCAGTTCTTC

J: TRBJ2-7
size: few
V: TRBV7-2
D: -
CDR3: CASSQGLLSMVWQYF
DNA: TGTGCCAGCAGCCAGGGGTTATTGTCTATGGTTTGGCAGTACTTC

J: TRBJ2-7
size: -
V: TRBV7-9
D: TRBD1
CDR3: CASSLPPSTGKAYEQYF
DNA: TGTGCCAGCAGCCTCCCCCCCTCGACAGGGAAGGCCTACGAGCAGTACTTC

J: TRBJ2-3
size: -
V: TRBV4-3
D: TRBD1
CDR3: CASSQSTGQVGTTDTQYF
DNA: TGCGCCAGCAGCCAGTCAACGGGACAGGTGGGGACCACAGATACGCAGTATTTT

J: TRBJ2-7
size: few
V: TRBV7-2
D: -
CDR3: CASSHPLGTAYEQYF
DNA: TGTGCCAGCAGCCACCCCTTGGGGACCGCATACGAGCAGTACTTC

J: TRBJ1-1
size: few
V: TRBV14
D: -
CDR3: CASSPTLGNTEAFF
DNA: TGTGCCAGCAGCCCCACTTTGGGTAACACTGAAGCTTTCTTT

J: TRBJ1-5
size: few
V: TRBV2
D: TRBD1
CDR3: CASYTGGNQPQHF
DNA: TGTGCCAGCTATACAGGGGGGAATCAGCCCCAGCATTTT

J: TRBJ1-6
size: -
V: TRBV2
D: -
CDR3: CASSWTLSPLHF
DNA: TGTGCCAGCAGTTGGACATTATCACCCCTCCACTTT

J: TRBJ2-7
size: -
V: TRBV18
D: TRBD1
CDR3: CATGQGRAYEQYF
DNA: TGTGCCACAGGACAGGGACGAGCCTACGAGCAGTACTTC

J: TRBJ1-1
size: once
V: TRBV7-3
D: TRBD1
CDR3: CASSRSTGDTEAFF
DNA: TGTGCCAGCAGCCGTTCCACAGGGGACACTGAAGCTTTCTTT

J: TRBJ2-7
size: -
V: TRBV7-9
D: TRBD2
CDR3: CASSTGSSGGYEQYF
DNA: TGTGCCAGCAGCACAGGTTCTAGCGGGGGGTACGAGCAGTACTTC

J: TRBJ1-3
size: few
V: TRBV11-3
D: -
CDR3: CASSPRPEGATIYF
DNA: TGTGCCAGCAGCCCCCGCCCCGAGGGAGCCACCATATATTTT

J: TRBJ2-7
size: few
V: TRBV5-1
D: -
CDR3: CASSLDLPYEQYF
DNA: TGCGCCAGCAGCTTGGATCTACCCTACGAGCAGTACTTC

J: TRBJ1-5
size: few
V: TRBV7-9
D: -
CDR3: CASSLTGDWGQPQHF
DNA: TGTGCCAGCAGCTTAACCGGGGATTGGGGACAGCCCCAGCATTTT

J: TRBJ1-1
size: few
V: TRBV10-3
D: -
CDR3: CAISGSLTEAFF
DNA: TGTGCCATCAGCGGGAGTCTGACTGAAGCTTTCTTT

J: TRBJ2-7
size: -
V: TRBV7-8
D: -
CDR3: CASSFLGGSYEQYF
DNA: TGTGCCAGCAGCTTCTTAGGGGGCTCCTACGAGCAGTACTTC

J: TRBJ2-7
size: -
V: TRBV6-5
D: TRBD2
CDR3: CASGGTPSYEQYF
DNA: TGTGCCTCGGGGGGGACACCTTCCTACGAGCAGTACTTC

J: TRBJ2-7
size: few
V: TRBV6-1
D: -
CDR3: CATSRINYEQYF
DNA: TGTGCCACCTCACGGATTAATTACGAGCAGTACTTC